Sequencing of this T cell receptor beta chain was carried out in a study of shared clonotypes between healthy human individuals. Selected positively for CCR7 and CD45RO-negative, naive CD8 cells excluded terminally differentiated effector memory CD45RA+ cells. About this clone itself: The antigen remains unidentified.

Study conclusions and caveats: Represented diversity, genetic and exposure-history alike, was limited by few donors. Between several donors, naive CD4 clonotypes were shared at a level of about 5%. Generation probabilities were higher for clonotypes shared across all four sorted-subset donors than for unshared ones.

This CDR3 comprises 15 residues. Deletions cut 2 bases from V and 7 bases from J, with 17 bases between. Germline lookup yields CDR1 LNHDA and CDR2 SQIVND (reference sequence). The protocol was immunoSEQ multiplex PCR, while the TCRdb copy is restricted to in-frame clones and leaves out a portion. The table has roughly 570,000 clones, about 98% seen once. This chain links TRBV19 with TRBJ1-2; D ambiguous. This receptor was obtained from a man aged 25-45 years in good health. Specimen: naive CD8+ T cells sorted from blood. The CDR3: CASSITVGRGGGYTF. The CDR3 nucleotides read TGTGCCAGTAGTATAACTGTCGGCAGAGGAGGTGGCTACACCTTC.